The 18 T cell receptor beta chains reported below all come from one sample, sequenced in a study of T cell responses to AZD1222 COVID-19 vaccine. TCRdb's table, derived via immunoSEQ multiplex PCR, lists solely in-frame clones and lacks some. The table lists 75,000 to 85,000 clones, roughly 90% of them singletons. Sequencing was performed on peripheral blood, taken on day 0 of AZD1222 vaccination. The origin of the receptors is an adult in good health.

The chain combines TRBV11-3 with TRBJ1-1; 8 positions agree with TRBD1. Germline CDR1 SGHNT, CDR2 YENEEA. Trimming removed 1 base from V and 6 bases from J; junction bases left unmatched: 4. The CDR3 consists of 14 residues. This CDR3 is CASSLVTGEPEAFF. In nucleotides, the CDR3 is TGTGCCAGCAGCTTAGTGACAGGGGAGCCTGAAGCTTTCTTT.

The V gene is TRBV5-1, the J gene TRBJ1-1; the match to TRBD1 covers 9 bases. Germline loops: CDR1 SGHRS, CDR2 YFSETQ. CDR3 size: 13 residues. V shed 0 bases, J shed 12 bases, and the junction held 6 bases outside the gene matches. This chain's CDR3 is CASSLGTGAASFF. CDR3 coding DNA: TGCGCCAGCAGCTTGGGGACAGGGGCTGCGTCTTTCTTT.

This clone was counted only a few times. The rearrangement joins TRBV28 to TRBJ1-2; D is perhaps TRBD1 (6 bases). V was clipped by 2 bases and J by 10 bases, with 11 bases between them. CDR1 and CDR2 (germline): MDHEN, SYDVKM. The CDR3 sequence is 12 residues long. In DNA form, the CDR3 reads TGTGCCAGCAGTTTAACAGGGTTTATCTACACCTTC. Protein: CASSLTGFIYTF.

The J gene is TRBJ2-5, the V gene TRBV4-3, with a weak D call TRBD2 (6 bases). This CDR3 has 15 amino acids. CDR1 is LGHNA, CDR2 YSLEER, per germline. The V and J ends lost 8 bases and 2 bases respectively, with 18 bases between them. In nucleotides, the CDR3 is TGCGCCAGCGCTAAGGCGGCGGGAAGGCAAGAGACCCAGTACTTC. It encodes CASAKAAGRQETQYF.

This rearrangement joins TRBV18 to TRBJ2-4; D gene ambiguous. Germline V gene sequence: CDR1 KGHSH, CDR2 LQKENI. With 3 bases removed from V and 0 bases from J, the gap between germline ends came to 6 bases. The CDR3 has 14 residues. The CDR3 loop is CASSPALAKNIQYF. CDR3 sequence (DNA): TGTGCCAGCTCACCCGCCTTAGCCAAAAACATTCAGTACTTC.

This chain links TRBV30 with TRBJ2-7, with 8 bases aligning to TRBD1. CDR3 size: 12 residues. Per germline, CDR1 GTSNPN and CDR2 SVGIG (reference sequence). V was pared by 3 bases and J by 5 bases, with 3 bases of the junction left unmatched. CDR3 nucleotides: TGTGCCTGGAGGCAGGGGGCGAACGAGCAGTACTTC. This sequence encodes CAWRQGANEQYF.

The rearrangement uses TRBV7-8 and TRBJ2-1, with 9 nucleotides matching TRBD1. CDR1 and CDR2 from the germline V gene are SGHVS and FQNEAQ. The CDR3 is 15 residues long. Trimming at V came to 5 bases and at J to 7 bases, leaving 9 bases not matched to a gene. The CDR3 DNA sequence: TGTGCCAGCAGCACCCGATTACAGGGGGCAAATGAGCAGTTCTTC. Translating it yields CASSTRLQGANEQFF.

This clone appeared a few times. The rearrangement uses TRBV7-2 and TRBJ2-7; 12 nucleotides align to TRBD2. The CDR3 covers 15 residues. V was clipped by 4 bases and J by 4 bases; unmatched bases: 5. The germline CDR1 and CDR2 sequences are SGHTA and FQGNSA. The CDR3 protein is CASSSTSGRSYEQYF. In nucleotides, the CDR3 is TGTGCCAGCAGCTCAACTAGCGGGAGGTCATACGAGCAGTACTTC.

The genes are TRBV24-1 and TRBJ1-2; no clear D gene. CDR1 and CDR2 (germline): KGHDR, SFDVKD. Deletions cut 2 bases from V and 1 base from J, with 7 bases between. The CDR3 runs 14 residues. CDR3 protein: CATSDSGVNYGYTF. In nucleotides, the CDR3 is TGTGCCACCAGTGATTCCGGGGTTAACTATGGCTACACCTTC.

This chain joins TRBV5-1 and TRBJ2-7; TRBD1 agrees at 7 bases. V trimming: 6 bases; J trimming: 2 bases; junction bases outside the gene matches: 8. Germline CDR1 is SGHRS and CDR2 is YFSETQ. The CDR3 covers 14 residues. The CDR3 spells CASKQTGLAYEQYF. The CDR3 bases are TGCGCCAGCAAGCAGACAGGGTTGGCCTACGAGCAGTACTTC.

J is TRBJ2-2 and V is TRBV29-1; D remains ambiguous. This CDR3 contains 12 residues. Trimming shortened V by 4 bases and J by 5 bases, and 8 bases separated the two germline ends. Germline CDR1 is SQVTM and CDR2 is ANQGSEA. CDR3 in DNA: TGCAGCGTTGGCCGACAAACCGGGGAGCTGTTTTTT. It encodes CSVGRQTGELFF.

The chain employs TRBV9 and TRBJ1-1; maybe TRBD1 (6 bases). Trimming left V 0 bases short and J 10 bases short, with 19 bases between. Germline loops: CDR1 SGDLS, CDR2 YYNGEE. This CDR3 contains 15 residues. The CDR3 sequence: CASSVGNTGSVVAFF. In nucleotides, the CDR3 is TGTGCCAGCAGCGTAGGCAATACAGGGTCGGTTGTAGCTTTCTTT.

CDR3 bases: TGTGCCAGCAGTCGAACAGGTGAAAAACTGTTTTTT. Translation: CASSRTGEKLFF. The genes are TRBV12-3 or TRBV12-4 and TRBJ1-4; the D gene is possibly TRBD1 (5 bases). There are 12 residues in the CDR3. V gave up 5 bases and J gave up 7 bases, with 8 bases separating them.

The genes are TRBV7-2 and TRBJ2-7; D may be TRBD1 (5 bases). The CDR3 covers 13 residues. Trimming removed 7 bases at V and 6 bases at J, with 16 bases between. Germline V gene lookup returns CDR1 SGHTA and CDR2 FQGNSA. CDR3 coding DNA: TGTGCCAGCAAGGGCAGGGCGGTCCCCGAGCAGTACTTC. It yields the protein CASKGRAVPEQYF.

V usage is TRBV7-9 and J usage is TRBJ2-7; 7 bases agree with TRBD1. Unmatched junction bases numbered 5, after V lost 6 bases and J lost 3 bases. The CDR3 contains 13 residues. The germline CDR1 and CDR2 sequences are SEHNR and FQNEAQ (reference sequence). The CDR3 reads CASRPTGSYEQYF. The CDR3 DNA sequence: TGTGCCAGCAGGCCGACAGGGAGCTACGAGCAGTACTTC.

The rearrangement joins TRBV19 to TRBJ1-5, with 7 positions matching TRBD1. J lost 4 bases, V lost 10 bases, and 10 bases had no gene match. CDR1 is LNHDA and CDR2 is SQIVND in the germline V gene (reference sequence). There are 14 residues in the CDR3. CDR3 sequence: CATEQGSFNQPQHF. The CDR3 coding sequence is TGTGCCACTGAACAGGGGTCCTTTAATCAGCCCCAGCATTTT.

The rearrangement links TRBV2 to TRBJ1-1; D remains unclear. Germline V gene data show CDR1 as SNHLY and CDR2 as FYNNEI. CDR3 length equals 14 residues. V lost 11 bases to trimming and J lost 1 base, with 17 bases between them. The CDR3 sequence is CALSDGLPNTEAFF. CDR3 coding DNA: TGTGCCCTAAGCGATGGTTTACCGAACACTGAAGCTTTCTTT. Combining the CDR3 with reference TRBV2 and TRBJ1-1 gives the whole variable domain EPEVTQTPSHQVTQMGQEVILRCVPISNHLYFYWYRQILGQKVEFLVSFYNNEISEKSEIFDDQFSVERPDGSNFTLKIRSTKLEDSAMYFCALSDGLPNTEAFFGQGTRLTVV.

The chain couples TRBV4-2 to TRBJ2-1, with D possibly called TRBD1 or TRBD2 (5 bases each). V was shortened by 2 bases and J by 5 bases, with 22 bases between the two germline ends. CDR3 size: 18 residues. Germline CDR1 and CDR2: LGHNA and YNFKEQ. The CDR3 DNA follows: TGTGCCAGCAGCCAAAGACTTACCGGGACCGGACTGGACAATGAGCAGTTCTTC. Protein: CASSQRLTGTGLDNEQFF.